The sample holds one count of the clone carrying this T cell receptor (beta chain). No antigen is known for it. This CDR3 contains 15 residues. The germline V and J ends were trimmed by 1 base and 4 bases, with 11 bases remaining between them. Germline lookup yields CDR1 LNHNV and CDR2 YYDKDF (reference sequence). The primer mix had 60 Vbeta and 13 Jbeta primers. This table comes from immunoSEQ multiplex PCR, and its TCRdb copy is limited to in-frame clones, with some not included. The repertoire consists of around 130,000 clones, with roughly 84% occurring once and the leading ten covering more than 1.5%. These data come from a study of cytomegalovirus exposure and HLA in healthy donors. Broader study findings: The productive fraction for most TCR beta V segments was about 87% or about 30% in an earlier analysis. In a later analysis, 15,000 to 20,000 TCR beta sequences were associated with HLA alleles at 0.05 false discovery rate.

The receptor's source is a boy aged 10-17 years in good health and CMV-seronegative. The chain has TRBV15 and TRBJ2-4; no clear D gene. Sample: PBMCs. In DNA, the CDR3 is TGTGCCACCAGCAGAGGGGTAACAGCAAAAAACATTCAGTACTTC. Residues: CATSRGVTAKNIQYF.